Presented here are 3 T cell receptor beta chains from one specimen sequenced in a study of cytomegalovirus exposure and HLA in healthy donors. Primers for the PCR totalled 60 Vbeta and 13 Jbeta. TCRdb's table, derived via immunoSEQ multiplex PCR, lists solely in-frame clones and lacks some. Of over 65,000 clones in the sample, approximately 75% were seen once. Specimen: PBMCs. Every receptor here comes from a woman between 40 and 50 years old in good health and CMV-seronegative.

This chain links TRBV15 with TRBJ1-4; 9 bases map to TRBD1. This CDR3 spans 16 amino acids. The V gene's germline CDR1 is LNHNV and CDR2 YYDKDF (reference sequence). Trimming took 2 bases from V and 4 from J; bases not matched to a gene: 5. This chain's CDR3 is CATSRYRQGGNEKLFF. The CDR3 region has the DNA TGTGCCACCAGCAGATACCGACAGGGGGGTAATGAAAAACTGTTTTTT.

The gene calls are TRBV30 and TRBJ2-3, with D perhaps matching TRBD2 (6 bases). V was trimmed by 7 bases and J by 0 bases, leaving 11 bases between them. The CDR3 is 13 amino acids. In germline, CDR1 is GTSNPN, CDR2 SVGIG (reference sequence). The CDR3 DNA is TGTGCCTCTAGCGCCGCGAGCACAGATACGCAGTATTTT. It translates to CASSAASTDTQYF.

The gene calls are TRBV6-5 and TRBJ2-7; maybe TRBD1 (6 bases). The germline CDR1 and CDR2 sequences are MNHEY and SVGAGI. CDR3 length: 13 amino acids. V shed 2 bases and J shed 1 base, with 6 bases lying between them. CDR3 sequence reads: CASSYDRSYEQYF. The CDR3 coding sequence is TGTGCCAGCAGTTACGACAGGTCCTACGAGCAGTACTTC.